This T cell receptor beta chain is from a study of blood T cells in healthy people across ages. General study points: Among long-lived donors, naive CD4+ cells were more numerous and diversity higher than in aged donors.

Germline CDR1 and CDR2: DFQATT and SNEGSKA (reference sequence). The CDR3 is made up of 17 amino acids. Trimming cost V 7 bases and J 2 bases; bases outside gene matches: 11. For the second PCR, which ran for roughly 7 to 11 cycles, a sample-barcoded 5' primer and a J-beta primer mix were used. Each of the cDNA molecules was tagged by a template-switch adaptor with 12 random nucleotides. TCRdb processed the 5' RACE reads anew with MiXCR; each CDR3 protein has one entry. The sample lists about 540,000 distinct CDR3 sequences, around 24% seen once, with approximately 8.7% in the top ten. With respect to this clonotype: Its matching antigen is unknown.

These sequences were also reported in another study, on T cells of mothers and their children.

The chain links TRBV20-1 to TRBJ2-3; 14 nucleotides align to TRBD2. Sequencing used blood. The sequence was collected from a boy between 10 and 17 years old in good health. DNA for the CDR3: TGCAGTGTTCCGCCTCGACTAGCGGGAGGGACCACAGATACGCAGTATTTT. Amino acid sequence: CSVPPRLAGGTTDTQYF.